The T cell receptor beta chain described here comes from a study of shared T cell receptors in the human thymus. The repertoire was sequenced with immunoSEQ multiplex PCR; TCRdb's copy has only in-frame clones and lacks some. There are roughly 550,000 clones in the sample; 78% occur only once, and around 0.012% lies in the top ten. The germline V and J ends were trimmed by 5 bases and 6 bases, with 17 bases remaining between them. The germline V gene encodes CDR1 SGHRS and CDR2 YFSETQ. This CDR3 region has 15 residues. The sample was also reused in another study, on human thymus T cells. That paper notes: Resections from corrective heart surgery provided thymus tissue. Usage of V and J genes appeared biased in thymic and blood repertoires. Thymic repertoires overlap heavily among unrelated individuals, related research has reported.

This chain connects TRBV5-1 to TRBJ2-2, with D possibly being TRBD2 (7 bases). The TCR comes from a boy under two years old with a congenital heart defect. Sequencing was done on a sample of thymocytes. The DNA of the CDR3 is TGCGCCAGCAGTGGGGGGGGCGAAGAGGCCGGGGAGCTGTTTTTT. This translates into CASSGGGEEAGELFF.